The 23 T cell receptor beta chains below were found in one sample sequenced in a study of T cell changes during pregnancy in multiple sclerosis. The method was immunoSEQ multiplex PCR; TCRdb's version includes in-frame clones alone and lacks a portion of them. The sample lists 100,000 or so clones, roughly 93% occurring once. Sequencing used peripheral blood, obtained before pregnancy. These receptors all come from a female donor with multiple sclerosis, enrolled in a pregnancy study.

This rearrangement joins TRBV9 to TRBJ1-5, with D possibly matching TRBD1 (6 bases). The CDR3 runs 16 residues. V was cut by 0 bases and J by 4 bases, with 14 bases left in between. The germline CDR1 and CDR2 sequences are SGDLS and YYNGEE. This CDR3 reads CASSVEAGGINQPQHF. Here the CDR3 DNA reads TGTGCCAGCAGCGTAGAGGCGGGGGGCATTAATCAGCCCCAGCATTTT.

The V call is TRBV2, the J call TRBJ2-1; 11 nucleotides agree with TRBD2. The CDR3 has 15 residues. The germline V gene has CDR1 SNHLY and CDR2 FYNNEI. V lost 6 bases to trimming and J lost 6 bases; unmatched junction nucleotides: 7. This CDR3 is CASRHTSGSGNEQFF. Written as DNA, the CDR3 is TGTGCCAGCAGGCACACTAGCGGGAGTGGCAATGAGCAGTTCTTC.

The rearrangement links TRBV30 to TRBJ2-1, with D possibly TRBD2 on 6 matching bases. This CDR3 region has 12 residues. The germline V and J ends were trimmed by 7 bases and 4 bases, with 11 bases remaining between them. CDR1 is GTSNPN and CDR2 is SVGIG in the germline V gene (reference sequence). CDR3 DNA: TGTGCCTTATCGCGGGGTTACAATGAGCAGTTCTTC. Its protein is CALSRGYNEQFF.

The V call is TRBV2, the J call TRBJ1-2, with 8 bases matching TRBD1. Germline CDR1 SNHLY, CDR2 FYNNEI. The CDR3 is made up of 15 amino acids. V shed 3 bases, J shed 4 bases, and the junction held 7 bases outside the gene matches. CDR3 DNA sequence: TGTGCCAGCAGTGATCCAGGGGGCGTCGGCTATGGCTACACCTTC. This sequence encodes CASSDPGGVGYGYTF.

The genes are TRBV2 and TRBJ2-7; D uncertain. There are 14 residues in the CDR3. V lost 4 bases and J 0 bases, leaving 10 bases between the germline ends. Germline lookup yields CDR1 SNHLY and CDR2 FYNNEI. The CDR3 here is CASSVGSYSYEQYF. CDR3 coding DNA: TGTGCCAGCAGTGTGGGCAGTTACTCCTACGAGCAGTACTTC.

This chain joins TRBV9 and TRBJ1-5, with D unresolved. In germline, CDR1 is SGDLS, CDR2 YYNGEE. CDR3 size: 15 residues. With 4 bases removed from V and 4 bases from J, the gap between germline ends came to 15 bases. CDR3 protein: CASSPSGGLNQPQHF. The CDR3 region has the DNA TGTGCCAGCAGCCCCTCCGGCGGACTGAATCAGCCCCAGCATTTT.

The chain employs TRBV6-4 and TRBJ2-5, with D maybe TRBD1 (5 bases). From germline, CDR1 is MRHNA and CDR2 SNTAGT. Trimming cost V 7 bases and J 4 bases, with 16 bases left between them. The CDR3 has 14 amino acids. CDR3: CASTDLLGRETQYF. The CDR3 nucleotides read TGTGCCAGCACCGACCTGTTGGGGCGAGAGACCCAGTACTTC.

The chain links TRBV5-4 to TRBJ2-3; TRBD1 is a possible D gene (5 bases). Trimming removed 6 bases at V and 5 bases at J, with 22 bases between. This CDR3 contains 16 residues. Looked up from germline, CDR1 is SGHNT and CDR2 is YYREEE (reference sequence). CDR3 region: CASNTEVGQGGDTQYF. The CDR3, as DNA: TGTGCCAGCAACACTGAAGTCGGCCAGGGCGGAGATACGCAGTATTTT.

The genes are TRBV6-6 and TRBJ1-2; 9 bases agree with TRBD1. The CDR3 length is 15 residues. After removal of 5 bases from V and 3 bases from J, the junction contained 7 bases not matched to a gene. Per the germline V gene, CDR1 is MNHNY and CDR2 is SVGAGI (reference sequence). The chain's CDR3 is CASSKQGAHDYGYTF. DNA for the CDR3: TGTGCCAGCAGTAAACAGGGGGCGCATGACTATGGCTACACCTTC.

This clone was seen once. The rearrangement links TRBV7-6 to TRBJ1-1; D is undetermined. The CDR3 sequence is 12 residues long. V gave up 1 base and J gave up 3 bases, with 3 bases separating them. Per germline, CDR1 SGHVS and CDR2 FNYEAQ. The CDR3 sequence: CASSLVDTEAFF. CDR3 sequence (DNA): TGTGCCAGCAGCTTAGTAGACACTGAAGCTTTCTTT.

This clone was found a few times. The chain uses TRBV11-2 and TRBJ1-2; 8 positions agree with TRBD1. The CDR3 is made up of 15 amino acids. The V and J ends lost 4 bases and 3 bases, in that order; junction bases with no gene match: 7. Germline CDR1 SGHAT, CDR2 FQNNGV. The CDR3 bases are TGTGCCAGCAGCTCTCGACAGGGGTACCACTATGGCTACACCTTC. This translates into CASSSRQGYHYGYTF.

CDR3 sequence (DNA): TGTGCCAGCAGTAGAACAGGGGTTGGAGGCGAGCAGTACTTC. Translated: CASSRTGVGGEQYF. The V and J genes are TRBV28 and TRBJ2-7, with 7 positions matching TRBD1. The CDR3 sequence is 14 residues long. Germline CDR1 MDHEN, CDR2 SYDVKM. With 5 bases clipped from V and 6 bases from J, the junction kept 10 bases outside the gene matches.

This chain links TRBV18 with TRBJ1-2; TRBD1 matches 10 bases. CDR3 length: 16 amino acids. The V gene end was trimmed by 3 bases and the J gene end by 1 base; junction bases not matched to a gene: 5. Germline V gives CDR1 KGHSH, CDR2 LQKENI. CDR3 sequence (DNA): TGTGCCAGCTCACCGACAGGGGGCAGCGATAACTATGGCTACACCTTC. Protein product: CASSPTGGSDNYGYTF. The full variable domain, its missing parts supplied by reference TRBV18 and TRBJ1-2, is NAGVMQNPRHLVRRRGQEARLRCSPMKGHSHVYWYRQLPEEGLKFMVYLQKENIIDESGMPKERFSAEFPKEGPSILRIQQVVRGDSAAYFCASSPTGGSDNYGYTFGSGTRLTVV.

The chain joins TRBV27 to TRBJ2-7; 8 positions match TRBD1. Trimming took 6 bases from V and 3 from J; bases not matched to a gene: 10. Germline assignment: CDR1 MNHEY and CDR2 SMNVEV (reference sequence). There are 15 residues in the CDR3. In DNA form, the CDR3 reads TGTGCCAGCAGGCGAGACAGGGGAGCAAACTACGAGCAGTACTTC. Translation gives CASRRDRGANYEQYF.

This chain uses TRBV11-2 with TRBJ2-7; D remains ambiguous. The CDR3 loop spans 13 amino acids. The V and J ends lost 0 bases and 3 bases respectively, with 6 bases between them. The germline gives CDR1 SGHAT, CDR2 FQNNGV. CDR3 sequence: CASSLEASYEQYF. In DNA, the CDR3 is TGTGCCAGCAGCTTAGAGGCTAGCTACGAGCAGTACTTC.

J is TRBJ2-2 and V is TRBV9; D possibly corresponds to TRBD2 (6 bases). CDR1 is SGDLS and CDR2 is YYNGEE in the germline V gene. Trimming took 3 bases from V and 4 from J, leaving 22 bases between them. The CDR3 length is 18 residues. CDR3 bases: TGTGCCAGCAGCGCTGACCCCCCCGTGGAGGGAGTCACCGGGGAGCTGTTTTTT. It yields the protein CASSADPPVEGVTGELFF.

This chain connects TRBV5-1 to TRBJ1-1; D perhaps matches TRBD1 (5 bases). Germline-derived CDR1 and CDR2 are SGHRS and YFSETQ. This CDR3 region has 16 residues. V lost 2 bases and J lost 1, with 15 bases in between. For the CDR3, the DNA is TGCGCCAGCAGCTTCCCGCTAACAGGCCCGAACACTGAAGCTTTCTTT. Protein sequence: CASSFPLTGPNTEAFF. The whole variable domain, filled in from reference TRBV5-1 and TRBJ1-1, reads KAGVTQTPRYLIKTRGQQVTLSCSPISGHRSVSWYQQTPGQGLQFLFEYFSETQRNKGNFPGRFSGRQFSNSRSEMNVSTLELGDSALYLCASSFPLTGPNTEAFFGQGTRLTVV.

This clone showed up just once. This rearrangement joins TRBV30 to TRBJ1-6; 8 bases line up with TRBD1. V shed 2 bases and J 9 bases; nucleotides not matched to a gene: 6. Germline CDR1 reads GTSNPN; CDR2 reads SVGIG (reference sequence). The CDR3 runs to 14 residues. CDR3 DNA sequence: TGTGCCTGGAGTCAGACAGGGGTGGGTTCACCCCTCCACTTT. It specifies CAWSQTGVGSPLHF.

This sequence joins TRBV4-1 and TRBJ2-1; D gene ambiguous. The CDR3 loop spans 14 amino acids. V was cut by 6 bases and J by 15 bases, with 24 bases left in between. The germline CDR1 and CDR2 sequences are MGHRA and YSYEKL. CDR3 coding DNA: TGCGCCAGCAGTCTGGATAACGGGTCCCCTCCGGGGTTCTTC. Its translation is CASSLDNGSPPGFF.

The gene calls are TRBV6-5 and TRBJ1-1, with D perhaps TRBD1 (5 bases). This CDR3 has 13 residues. The V end lost 6 bases, the J end lost 0 bases, and 8 bases lay between the germline ends. Germline lookup yields CDR1 MNHEY and CDR2 SVGAGI. CDR3 in amino acids: CASRGLMNTEAFF. CDR3 bases: TGTGCCAGCAGGGGGCTCATGAACACTGAAGCTTTCTTT.

This chain links TRBV30 with TRBJ2-1; D might be TRBD2 (5 bases). The CDR3 runs to 12 residues. Trimming removed 4 bases at V and 9 bases at J, with 13 bases between. The V gene's germline CDR1 is GTSNPN and CDR2 SVGIG (reference sequence). The CDR3: CAWNDVAPEQFF. The CDR3 DNA reads TGTGCCTGGAACGACGTAGCGCCTGAGCAGTTCTTC. The full variable domain, its missing parts supplied by reference TRBV30 and TRBJ2-1, is SQTIHQWPATLVQPVGSPLSLECTVEGTSNPNLYWYRQAAGRGLQLLFYSVGIGQISSEVPQNLSASRPQDRQFILSSKKLLLSDSGFYLCAWNDVAPEQFFGPGTRLTVL.

The chain combines TRBV5-4 with TRBJ1-1; the D gene is possibly TRBD1 (5 bases). V lost 3 bases and J 2 bases, leaving 14 bases between the germline ends. The germline V gene encodes CDR1 SGHNT and CDR2 YYREEE (reference sequence). There are 15 residues in the CDR3. Written as DNA, the CDR3 is TGTGCCAGCAGCTCAGGAGGGGATATCAACACTGAAGCTTTCTTT. This gives the protein CASSSGGDINTEAFF.

The chain combines TRBV15 with TRBJ1-1; 9 bases align to TRBD1. V lost 5 bases, J lost 0 bases, and 4 bases stayed unmatched. CDR3 length: 15 residues. Germline CDR1 reads LNHNV; CDR2 reads YYDKDF (reference sequence). DNA of the CDR3: TGTGCCACCAGCGGGGGGACAGGGTTGAACACTGAAGCTTTCTTT. This sequence encodes CATSGGTGLNTEAFF. The whole variable domain, remainder taken from reference TRBV15 and TRBJ1-1, is DAMVIQNPRYQVTQFGKPVTLSCSQTLNHNVMYWYQQKSSQAPKLLFHYYDKDFNNEADTPDNFQSRRPNTSFCFLDIRSPGLGDTAMYLCATSGGTGLNTEAFFGQGTRLTVV.